The clone carrying this T cell receptor (beta chain) has at least ten counts. Its antigen remains unidentified. Molecules of cDNA were individually given unique molecular identifiers that were attached to them. TCRdb used MiXCR to reprocess the 5' RACE reads, holding one entry per CDR3 protein. Of more than 60,000 distinct CDR3 sequences in the sample, about 12% were seen once. The data were taken from a study of early T cells in non-severe SARS-CoV-2 infection. Looking at the study overall: Sequenced material consisted of bulk RNA (from unsorted whole blood), and chains were unpaired.

Study-wide points: VDJdb matches were skewed toward anti-spike CD8 T cell responses.

This CDR3 is built from 14 residues. V lost 1 base and J 6 bases, leaving 7 bases between the germline ends. Sequenced material: whole blood, taken at baseline. The sequence derives from an adult who was a healthcare worker with PCR-confirmed SARS-CoV-2 infection or an uninfected control (not recorded which). The donor label of this sample is uncertain. The J gene is TRBJ1-6, the V gene TRBV12-3 or TRBV12-4; D gene ambiguous. CDR3 sequence (DNA): TGTGCCAGCAGTTTAGGGGGAGGTAATTCACCCCTCCACTTT. It yields the protein CASSLGGGNSPLHF.